This TCR beta chain stems from a study of blood T cell repertoires in COVID-19. Study in general: The study drew acute and convalescent COVID-19 samples from the United States, Italy and Spain. Nucleic acid was either cDNA or gDNA, and it came from T cells, B-cell-depleted T cells, or PBMCs.

Trimming cost V 7 bases and J 9 bases, with 10 bases left between them. CDR1 and CDR2 (germline): SQVTM, ANQGSEA. The CDR3 length is 10 residues. This clone is labeled medium-sized (0.01 to 0.1%). Authors' data handling: Reference gene primer amplification in the assay estimated nucleated cell counts. Clones were sequenced by immunoSEQ multiplex PCR, and TCRdb holds only the in-frame ones, with some missing. D and trimming were read from the DNA, whereas the V and J calls and clone size are those reported in that table. The sample holds 60,000 to 75,000 clones, 85% to 90% seen once. The rearrangement links TRBV29-1 to TRBJ2-1, with a possible D match to TRBD2 (5 bases). The origin of this receptor is a human donor in a cohort sampled during active COVID-19. What was sequenced was peripheral blood. This CDR3 reads CSALEGEQFF. CDR3 coding DNA: TGCAGCGCTTTAGAGGGTGAGCAGTTCTTC.